The 13 T cell receptor beta chains listed next were all sequenced from one sample in a study of technical replicates of blood from several donors. Produced via immunoSEQ multiplex PCR; TCRdb's table is partial and in-frame only. The data contain 65,000 to 90,000 clones, 90% to 95% of them seen just once; the ten biggest clones take up around 0.42%. The specimen sequenced was T cells isolated from PBMCs. The receptors were sampled from a human donor in good health.

The chain recombines TRBV4-2 with TRBJ2-7; 7 bases are shared with TRBD2. V lost 3 bases to trimming and J lost 0 bases; unmatched junction nucleotides: 5. CDR3 length: 15 residues. Per the germline V gene, CDR1 is LGHNA and CDR2 is YNFKEQ. DNA of the CDR3: TGTGCCAGCAGCCAGCTTAGCGGGTTCTCCTACGAGCAGTACTTC. Translating it yields CASSQLSGFSYEQYF.

The genes are TRBV6-5 and TRBJ2-5; perhaps TRBD2 as D (5 bases). Per germline, CDR1 MNHEY and CDR2 SVGAGI. The CDR3 is 13 residues long. Trimming removed 6 bases at V and 5 bases at J, with 13 bases between. The CDR3 coding sequence is TGTGCCAGCAGGGAGGCAGGACGGGAGACCCAGTACTTC. This translates into CASREAGRETQYF.

A few counts support this clone. The J gene is TRBJ2-4, the V gene TRBV6-5; D unclear. Germline-derived CDR1 and CDR2 are MNHEY and SVGAGI. The length of the CDR3 is 14 residues. Trimming removed 0 bases at V and 1 base at J, with 4 bases between. CDR3 DNA sequence: TGTGCCAGCAGTTACTCATATGCCAAAAACATTCAGTACTTC. Translated: CASSYSYAKNIQYF.

This clone was detected once. This rearrangement joins TRBV27 to TRBJ2-7; 7 nucleotides match TRBD1. The germline V gene encodes CDR1 MNHEY and CDR2 SMNVEV (reference sequence). CDR3 length: 15 residues. V lost 5 bases and J lost 2; bases outside the gene matches: 9. For the CDR3, the DNA is TGTGCCAGCAGTGTCGAGGGGGCCTATGCCTACGAGCAGTACTTC. Encoded protein: CASSVEGAYAYEQYF.

The gene calls are TRBV5-4 and TRBJ2-7, with 8 bases identical to TRBD1. The V gene's germline CDR1 is SGHNT and CDR2 YYREEE (reference sequence). V lost 3 bases to trimming and J lost 2 bases; unmatched junction nucleotides: 4. The CDR3 totals 14 residues. CDR3 DNA: TGTGCCAGCAGCTCAACAGGGGGTGCCTACGAGCAGTACTTC. Amino acid sequence: CASSSTGGAYEQYF.

This CDR3 reads CSVKGGSSYEQYF. The DNA for the CDR3 is TGCAGCGTCAAGGGCGGGAGCTCCTACGAGCAGTACTTC. V usage is TRBV29-1 and J usage is TRBJ2-7, with TRBD2 matching 7 bases. The CDR3 spans 13 residues. Trimming cost V 6 bases and J 0 bases; bases outside gene matches: 5. CDR1 and CDR2 from the germline V gene are SQVTM and ANQGSEA.

V usage is TRBV27 and J usage is TRBJ2-7; TRBD2 is a possible D gene (5 bases). V lost 2 bases, J lost 3 bases, and 8 bases lay in between. The CDR3 has 13 amino acids. From germline, CDR1 is MNHEY and CDR2 SMNVEV (reference sequence). The CDR3 sequence: CASSLGLYYEQYF. CDR3 coding DNA: TGTGCCAGCAGTTTAGGACTCTACTACGAGCAGTACTTC.

The V call is TRBV6-5, the J call TRBJ2-5; D is undetermined. The V end lost 4 bases, the J end lost 3 bases, and 6 bases lay between the germline ends. This CDR3 spans 12 amino acids. Looked up from germline, CDR1 is MNHEY and CDR2 is SVGAGI. The CDR3 DNA reads TGTGCCAGCAGTTCCCCTAAAGAGACCCAGTACTTC. It encodes CASSSPKETQYF.

The chain combines TRBV7-3 with TRBJ1-1, with TRBD1 matching 7 bases. Germline lookup yields CDR1 SGHTA and CDR2 FQGTGA. Unmatched junction bases numbered 8, after V lost 1 base and J lost 6 bases. This CDR3 contains 15 residues. The CDR3 DNA follows: TGTGCCAGCAGCTTAAACGGCAGGGGGTTGGCTGAAGCTTTCTTT. Translating gives CASSLNGRGLAEAFF.

The chain carries TRBV13 and TRBJ2-7, with D tentatively TRBD2 (6 bases). CDR1 is PRHDT, CDR2 FYEKMQ, per germline (reference sequence). The CDR3 extends over 13 amino acids. The V end lost 4 bases, the J end lost 3 bases, and 10 bases lay between the germline ends. The DNA for the CDR3 is TGTGCCAGCAGCTCCGGGACTTACTACGAGCAGTACTTC. Its protein is CASSSGTYYEQYF. Using reference TRBV13 and TRBJ2-7 for the parts outside the CDR3, the full variable domain is AAGVIQSPRHLIKEKRETATLKCYPIPRHDTVYWYQQGPGQDPQFLISFYEKMQSDKGSIPDRFSAQQFSDYHSELNMSSLELGDSALYFCASSSGTYYEQYFGPGTRLTVT.

This chain joins TRBV19 and TRBJ2-3; a possible D gene is TRBD1 (5 bases). V gave up 6 bases and J gave up 6 bases, with 13 bases separating them. Germline CDR1 LNHDA, CDR2 SQIVND (reference sequence). The CDR3 consists of 13 residues. CDR3 DNA sequence: TGTGCCAGTAGCGACAGAGGCCTGGATACGCAGTATTTT. Translated: CASSDRGLDTQYF.

This clone has just one count. The gene calls are TRBV7-3 and TRBJ2-7; D is unclear. The CDR3 is made up of 13 amino acids. The germline V and J ends were trimmed by 1 base and 3 bases, with 7 bases remaining between them. Germline V gene lookup returns CDR1 SGHTA and CDR2 FQGTGA. The CDR3 nucleotides read TGTGCCAGCAGCTTAAATAGTCACTACGAGCAGTACTTC. Protein: CASSLNSHYEQYF.

To note about this clone: The sample has other DNA sequences that encode this CDR3 too. The chain uses TRBV5-1 and TRBJ2-1; 14 positions match TRBD2. The V gene end was trimmed by 0 bases and the J gene end by 9 bases; junction bases not matched to a gene: 2. Germline V lookup: CDR1 SGHRS, CDR2 YFSETQ. The CDR3 contains 15 residues. CDR3 coding DNA: TGCGCCAGCAGCTTGGGGGGACTAGCGGGAGTTGAGCAGTTCTTC. Its protein product is CASSLGGLAGVEQFF.